This TCR beta chain was retrieved from a study of shared clonotypes between healthy human individuals. Overall study findings and caveats: Generation probability values for non-shared clonotypes were lower than those for clonotypes shared by all four donors.

The donor population consisted of healthy HIV-negative adults with no recent acute infections or vaccinations. CD45RA-negative memory and CD45RA+ naive subsets were split from the CD4+ cells. Per sorted-subset replicate PCR, input was approximately 0.2 ug DNA, representing tens of thousands of T cell genomes. Sequencing used immunoSEQ multiplex PCR; TCRdb keeps in-frame clones, though not all of them. The data show approximately 2,300,000 clones, 85% to 95% seen once. With regard to this clone: Its antigen is undetermined.

This clonotype originated in a young man in good health. Some clones in this sample may be carry-over from other donors' samples. The sample was naive CD4+ T cells from PBMCs. Documented subset: CD45RA+ positively selected.

The CDR3 DNA sequence: TGTGCCAGCAGCTTAGATCCCGGGGTCCAAGGGGAGCAGTTCTTC. Translated: CASSLDPGVQGEQFF. The rearrangement links TRBV7-3 to TRBJ2-1; perhaps TRBD2 as D (5 bases). CDR3 length equals 15 residues. The V gene lost 2 bases and the J gene lost 10 bases, with 18 bases spanning the gap. CDR1 SGHTA and CDR2 FQGTGA come from the germline V gene.